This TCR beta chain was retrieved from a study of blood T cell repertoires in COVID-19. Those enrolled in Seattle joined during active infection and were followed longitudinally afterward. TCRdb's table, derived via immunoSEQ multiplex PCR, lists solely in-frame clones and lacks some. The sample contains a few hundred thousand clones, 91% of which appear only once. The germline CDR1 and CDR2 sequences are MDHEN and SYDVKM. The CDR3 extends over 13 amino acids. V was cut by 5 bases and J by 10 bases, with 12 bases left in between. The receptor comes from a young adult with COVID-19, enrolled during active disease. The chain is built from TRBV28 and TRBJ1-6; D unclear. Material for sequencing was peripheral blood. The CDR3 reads CASSPRGGSPLHF. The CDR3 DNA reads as TGTGCCAGCAGTCCCCGAGGCGGATCACCCCTCCACTTT.